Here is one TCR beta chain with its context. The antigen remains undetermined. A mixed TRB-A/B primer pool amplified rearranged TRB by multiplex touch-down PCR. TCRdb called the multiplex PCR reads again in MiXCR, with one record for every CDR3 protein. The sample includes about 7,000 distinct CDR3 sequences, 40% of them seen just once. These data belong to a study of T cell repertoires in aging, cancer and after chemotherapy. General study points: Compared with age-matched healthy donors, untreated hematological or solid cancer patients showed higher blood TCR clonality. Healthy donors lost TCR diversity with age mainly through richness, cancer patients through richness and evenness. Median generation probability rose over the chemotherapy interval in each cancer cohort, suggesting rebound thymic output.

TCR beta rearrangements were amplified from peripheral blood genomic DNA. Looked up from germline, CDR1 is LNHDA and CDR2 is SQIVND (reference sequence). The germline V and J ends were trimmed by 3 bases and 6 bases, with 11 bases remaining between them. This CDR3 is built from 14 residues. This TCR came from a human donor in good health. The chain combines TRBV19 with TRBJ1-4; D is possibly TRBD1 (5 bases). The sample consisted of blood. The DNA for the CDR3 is TGTGCCAGTAGTATCCAGGGTGGGGATGAAAAACTGTTTTTT. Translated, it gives CASSIQGGDEKLFF. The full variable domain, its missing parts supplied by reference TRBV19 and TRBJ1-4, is DGGITQSPKYLFRKEGQNVTLSCEQNLNHDAMYWYRQDPGQGLRLIYYSQIVNDFQKGDIAEGYSVSREKKESFPLTVTSAQKNPTAFYLCASSIQGGDEKLFFGSGTQLSVL.